These T cell receptor beta chains were read from a single sample in a study of cytomegalovirus exposure and HLA in healthy donors. The data were produced by immunoSEQ multiplex PCR, yet TCRdb's version contains in-frame clones alone and is incomplete. The table has fewer than 200,000 clones, roughly three quarters seen once. Sequencing was carried out using PBMCs. The receptors come from a man aged 55 to 70 in good health and CMV-seronegative. Each CDR3 is given with its conserved first and last residue. A D gene is named only where the DNA matches it firmly. The size of a clone is reported for some rows only, either as once, few or many, or as a class for expanded clones.

size	V	D	J	DNA	CDR3
NA	TRBV5-4	TRBD1	TRBJ2-2	TGTGCCACTAGGGCGGGGACAGGGAACACCGGGGAGCTGTTTTTT	CATRAGTGNTGELFF
NA	TRBV9	TRBD2	TRBJ2-1	TGTGCCAGCAGCGTAGCCCCGAGGAGCGGGGGTGGCAATGAGCAGTTCTTC	CASSVAPRSGGGNEQFF
NA	TRBV25-1	NA	TRBJ1-1	TGTGCCAGCACTTCCACAGGGAGCACTGAAGCTTTCTTT	CASTSTGSTEAFF
NA	TRBV11-2	TRBD1	TRBJ2-7	TGTGCCAGCAGCCCAGATCGGGACAGGGGATACGAGCAGTACTTC	CASSPDRDRGYEQYF
few	TRBV28	NA	TRBJ2-2	TGTGCCAGCAGTTTAGAGACACTTGCCGGGGAGCTGTTTTTT	CASSLETLAGELFF
NA	TRBV19	NA	TRBJ1-2	TGTGCCAGTAGTATAGGCGGCGTACCTTATGGCTACACCTTC	CASSIGGVPYGYTF
NA	TRBV7-6	NA	TRBJ1-5	TGTGCCAGCAGCCCGCTGGCGGCGAGGGGATTAGCGGCTGGGAATCAGCCCCAGCATTTT	CASSPLAARGLAAGNQPQHF
NA	TRBV27	TRBD2	TRBJ2-6	TGTGCCAGCAGTTTATCATACCGGGACTACTTCTCTGGGGCCAACGTCCTGACTTTC	CASSLSYRDYFSGANVLTF
NA	TRBV25-1	NA	TRBJ1-4	TGTGCCAGCAGTAGGAGGTCCGGAGGGGCCTGGGAAAAACTGTTTTTT	CASSRRSGGAWEKLFF
NA	TRBV29-1	NA	TRBJ2-7	TGCAGCGTGGGTCGTGCGGGGTCCGAGCAGTACTTC	CSVGRAGSEQYF